This record looks at one T cell receptor (beta chain) sequence and its context. The antigen is not known. This CDR3 has 13 residues. Deletions cut 9 bases from V and 3 bases from J, with 12 bases between. Per germline, CDR1 MDHEN and CDR2 SYDVKM. Generated by immunoSEQ multiplex PCR, the TCRdb table keeps only in-frame clones and is missing some. The sample records 65,000 to 75,000 clones, about 84% being singletons. The data belong to a study of OX40 agonist ivuxolimab in advanced cancers. As for the study in general: With a range of roughly 20 to 79, age averaged roughly 61 years, and more than 75% were male. Among those treated, three patients had partial responses, one with hepatocellular carcinoma and two with cutaneous melanoma. Having had anti-PD-1, anti-PD-L1 or anti-CTLA-4 therapy before was allowed, and over 35% had some.

Whole-study results and caveats: CD8+ T cells were the subset that, on average, had more expanded clones than CD4+.

The chain joins TRBV28 to TRBJ1-5; no definite D call. The material sequenced was CD4+ or CD8+ T cells sorted from blood, taken in a trial of the OX40 agonist ivuxolimab. The clonotype was recovered from an adult with an advanced solid tumor such as melanoma, head and neck, liver or kidney cancer. Written as DNA, the CDR3 is TGTGCCAGTCGGTCCCCTTTCAATCAGCCCCAGCATTTT. This codes for CASRSPFNQPQHF.